The subject of this entry is one TCR beta chain. What antigen it recognizes has not been identified. Base qualities are not at hand, and no much larger clone is one base apart. A single peripheral blood draw of about 116 mL on average was collected from each donor into heparinised tubes. Using a panel that included CD45RO, CCR7, CD25, CD127, CD95 and CD27, naive, central memory, regulatory and stem cell-like memory CD4+ T cells were sorted on a BD FACSAria II. A purity above 98% was achieved for all sorted populations. PBMCs were separated immediately by Lymphoprep density gradient centrifugation and were stained directly, without being cultured. To minimize batch effects, samples were stained and sorted in pairs, one healthy donor with one patient per experiment. This sample was taken from a study of beta chain features in type 1 diabetes (dated by TCRdb to between 2018 and 2020). Background for the entire study: Mean age, gender distribution, total cell number and subset yield did not differ between patients and healthy donors. A total of around 110,000,000 sorted cells were examined across all samples, and RNA yield correlated strongly with the number of cells per subset. In the study, recently diagnosed type 1 diabetes patients and matched healthy donors were compared on the TCRB repertoires of their sorted circulating CD4+ T cell subsets. Regulatory and stem cell-like memory subsets were isolated from only 8 patients and roughly eight healthy donors, whereas naive and central memory subsets came from all 30 or so donors.

Overall study outcomes, separate from this receptor: Shorter templates might be favored by PCR, yet because patient and control samples were amplified and corrected together, any such skew would affect both groups equally. Sequencing cDNA rather than genomic DNA could over-represent highly expressing activated cells, although activation and CD3 levels did not differ between groups. Patients with type 1 diabetes made fewer insertions and deleted more nucleotides at VDJ recombination sites, implying thymic rearrangement abnormalities. Only small numbers of individuals were included in the HLA sub-analyses, which left unresolved whether HLA type had any influence on TCRB rearrangement. Type 1 diabetes patients showed a moderate but significant shortening of TCRB CDR3 length in all four CD4+ subsets. Naive, central memory and regulatory TCRB repertoires appeared to be more alike among patients than among healthy donors.

The entire amount of isolated RNA was reverse transcribed using the High Capacity cDNA Reverse Transcription Kit, so the sequenced TCRB transcripts were expressed ones. Deep immunoSEQ sequencing was applied to naive, central memory and regulatory T cell samples, giving an average of roughly 3.5 million total reads per sample. Sorted cells were lysed in RLT buffer, and RNA was extracted using DNase-treated RNeasy Micro or Mini kits according to cell number. Each cell subset was processed on its own to prevent cross-contamination, while patient and healthy donor samples were processed together. Using the immunoSEQ multiplex PCR, TCRB sequences were amplified from cDNA into 87-bp fragments spanning the CDR3 region. Amplicons were sequenced on the Illumina HiSeq platform. In the authors' own workflow: PCR bias was computationally corrected using synthetic template baselines, reads within Hamming distance 2 were collapsed, and singletons that could not be merged were discarded. By aligning reads against IMGT, V, D and J genes, CDR3 length, and insertions or deletions at six rearrangement sites were assigned. Within each subset, clonotype counts were normalized to sorted cell number, after which true diversity and Gini coefficients were computed with the tcR R package. The overlap coefficient, calculated on TCRB nucleotide sequences, was used to measure repertoire sharing. Out-of-frame TCRB sequences from naive cells were analyzed to stand in for the pre-selection repertoire. TCRdb obtained this table from immuneACCESS and retained in-frame rearrangements with V and J assigned. These tables miss some clones; where compared with another copy, unresolved V genes account for less than half of the shortfall, and the remainder is unexplained. That table is the source of V, J and clone size, and D and trimming were worked out from the DNA. The sample table holds about 700,000 clones, of which about an eighth were seen once. 0.022% of the sample lies in the top ten.

This receptor was taken from a man aged 18-30 years with type 1 diabetes. Input material: naive CD4+ T cells from blood. This sample's cell subset or site label indicates: true naive CD4+ T cells.

The DNA reads TGTGCCACTTCGACAGGGGGGTTCTACGAGCAGTACTTC. This translates into CATSTGGFYEQYF. The chain couples TRBV7-9 to TRBJ2-7; TRBD1 lines up with 9 middle nucleotides. The germline V gene (reference sequence) sets CDR1 to SEHNR and CDR2 to FQNEAQ. V and J are trimmed by 10 bases and 3 bases, and the gene matches miss 7 bases of the junction. The CDR3 starts with the cysteine, ends with the phenylalanine, and has 13 residues. Here the CDR3 DNA is all that survives: 39 bases in frame from base 1.